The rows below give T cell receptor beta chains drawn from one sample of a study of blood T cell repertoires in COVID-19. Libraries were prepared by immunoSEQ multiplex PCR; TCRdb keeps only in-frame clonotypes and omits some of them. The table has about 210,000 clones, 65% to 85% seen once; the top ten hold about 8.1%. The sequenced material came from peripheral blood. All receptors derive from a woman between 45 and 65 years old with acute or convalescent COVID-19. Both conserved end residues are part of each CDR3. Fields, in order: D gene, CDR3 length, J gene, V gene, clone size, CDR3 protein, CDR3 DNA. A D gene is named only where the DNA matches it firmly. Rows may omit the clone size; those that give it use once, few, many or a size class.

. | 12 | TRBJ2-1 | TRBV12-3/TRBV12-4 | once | CASTSVDNEQFF | TGTGCCAGCACCTCCGTCGACAATGAGCAGTTCTTC
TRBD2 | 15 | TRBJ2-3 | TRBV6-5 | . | CASIKLAGIPDTQYF | TGTGCCAGCATCAAACTAGCGGGAATCCCAGATACGCAGTATTTT
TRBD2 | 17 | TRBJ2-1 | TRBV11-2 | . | CASSPLTSGRASNEQFF | TGTGCCAGCAGCCCGTTGACTAGCGGGAGGGCCTCCAATGAGCAGTTCTTC
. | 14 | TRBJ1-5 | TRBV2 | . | CATKAGIGRQPQHF | TGTGCCACCAAGGCAGGGATCGGACGACAGCCCCAGCATTTT
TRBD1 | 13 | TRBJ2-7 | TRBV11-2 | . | CASSLTGGYEQYF | TGTGCCAGCAGCTTAACAGGGGGATACGAGCAGTACTTC
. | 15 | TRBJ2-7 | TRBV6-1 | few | CASSEGLEGAYEQYF | TGTGCCAGCAGTGAAGGGTTAGAGGGGGCCTACGAGCAGTACTTC
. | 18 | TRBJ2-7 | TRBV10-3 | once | CAISESTSLIGSPYEQYF | TGTGCCATCAGTGAGTCGACCAGCCTTATCGGTAGCCCCTACGAGCAGTACTTC
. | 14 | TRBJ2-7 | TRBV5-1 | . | CASSLKTGSYEQYF | TGCGCCAGCAGCTTAAAAACAGGGTCCTACGAGCAGTACTTC
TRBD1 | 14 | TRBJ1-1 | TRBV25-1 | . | CASSPTGANTEAFF | TGTGCCAGCAGCCCGACAGGGGCGAACACTGAAGCTTTCTTT
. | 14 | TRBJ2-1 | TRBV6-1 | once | CASSEDTGWWEQFF | TGTGCCAGCAGTGAAGACACGGGATGGTGGGAGCAGTTCTTC
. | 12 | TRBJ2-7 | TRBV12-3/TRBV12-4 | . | CASRPTGREQYF | TGTGCCAGCAGGCCCACAGGGCGCGAGCAGTACTTC
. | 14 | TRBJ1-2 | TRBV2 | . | CASSELGANYGYTF | TGTGCCAGCAGTGAACTGGGGGCAAACTATGGCTACACCTTC
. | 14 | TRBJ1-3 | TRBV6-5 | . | CASTSPGGGNTIYF | TGTGCCAGCACCAGTCCTGGAGGGGGAAACACCATATATTTT
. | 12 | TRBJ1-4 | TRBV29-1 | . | CSVELNREKLFF | TGCAGCGTTGAGTTGAACAGAGAAAAACTGTTTTTT
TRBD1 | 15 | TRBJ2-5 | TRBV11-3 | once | CASSRGQGAGETQYF | TGTGCCAGCAGCCGGGGACAGGGGGCTGGAGAGACCCAGTACTTC
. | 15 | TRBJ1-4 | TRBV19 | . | CASSTTTATNEKLFF | TGTGCCAGTAGTACTACGACAGCAACTAATGAAAAACTGTTTTTT
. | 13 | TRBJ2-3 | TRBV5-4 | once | CASSRAGEDTQYF | TGTGCCAGCAGTCGCGCAGGGGAAGATACGCAGTATTTT
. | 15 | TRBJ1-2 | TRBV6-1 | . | CASSELAGMDYGYTF | TGTGCCAGCAGTGAACTCGCCGGTATGGACTATGGCTACACCTTC
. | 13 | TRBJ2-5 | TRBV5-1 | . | CASSLDQAKAQYF | TGCGCCAGCAGCTTAGACCAGGCAAAGGCCCAGTACTTC
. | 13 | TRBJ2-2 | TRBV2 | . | CASSNRTAGELFF | TGTGCCAGCAGCAATAGGACTGCCGGGGAGCTGTTTTTT
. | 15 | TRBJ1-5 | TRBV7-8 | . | CASSDWLDSNQPQHF | TGTGCCAGCAGCGACTGGTTAGATAGCAATCAGCCCCAGCATTTT
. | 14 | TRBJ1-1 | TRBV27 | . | CASSLGRGVVEAFF | TGTGCCAGCAGTTTGGGCAGGGGAGTCGTGGAAGCTTTCTTT
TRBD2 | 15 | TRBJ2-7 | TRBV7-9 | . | CASSSRGRGDYEQYF | TGTGCCAGCAGCTCCCGGGGGAGGGGAGACTACGAGCAGTACTTC
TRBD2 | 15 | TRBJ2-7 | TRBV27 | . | CASSFGGGRRYEQYF | TGTGCCAGCAGTTTTGGGGGGGGTAGACGCTACGAGCAGTACTTC
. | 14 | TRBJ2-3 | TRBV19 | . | CASSIGDFQDTQYF | TGTGCCAGTAGTATAGGGGACTTTCAAGATACGCAGTATTTT
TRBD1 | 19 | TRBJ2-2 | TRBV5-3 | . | CARSPPGGYDPDNTGELFF | TGTGCCAGAAGTCCTCCAGGGGGCTACGACCCCGACAACACCGGGGAGCTGTTTTTT
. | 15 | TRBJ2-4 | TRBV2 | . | CASSESVVDLNIQYF | TGTGCCAGCAGTGAATCGGTAGTAGATTTGAACATTCAGTACTTC
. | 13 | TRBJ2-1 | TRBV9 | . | CASSDTGNNEQFF | TGTGCCAGCAGCGATACAGGGAACAATGAGCAGTTCTTC
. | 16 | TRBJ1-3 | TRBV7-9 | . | CASSLGGPYSGNTIYF | TGTGCCAGCAGCTTAGGGGGCCCTTACTCTGGAAACACCATATATTTT
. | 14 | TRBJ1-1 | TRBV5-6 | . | CASSPQGLRTEAFF | TGTGCCAGCAGCCCACAGGGCTTAAGAACTGAAGCTTTCTTT
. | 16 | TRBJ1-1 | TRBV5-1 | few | CASSGGPVTGNTEAFF | TGCGCCAGCAGCGGCGGACCCGTGACAGGGAACACTGAAGCTTTCTTT
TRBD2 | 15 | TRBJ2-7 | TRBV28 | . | CASSLLSGGPYEQYF | TGTGCCAGCAGTTTGCTTAGCGGGGGACCCTACGAGCAGTACTTC
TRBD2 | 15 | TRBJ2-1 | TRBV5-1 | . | CASRAEASGHNEQFF | TGCGCCAGCAGGGCCGAGGCTAGCGGACACAATGAGCAGTTCTTC
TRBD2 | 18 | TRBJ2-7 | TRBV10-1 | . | CASSDGLAGGKVSYEQYF | TGCGCCAGCAGTGACGGACTAGCGGGAGGGAAAGTATCCTACGAGCAGTACTTC
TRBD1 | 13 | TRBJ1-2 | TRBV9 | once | CASSTTGDYGYTF | TGTGCCAGCAGCACAACAGGGGACTATGGCTACACCTTC
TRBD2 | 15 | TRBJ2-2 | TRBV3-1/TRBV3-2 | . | CASSLREGGAGELFF | TGTGCCAGCAGCCTTCGGGAGGGGGGTGCCGGGGAGCTGTTTTTT
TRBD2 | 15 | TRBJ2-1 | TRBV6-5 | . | CASSSPTSGSNEQFF | TGTGCCAGCAGTTCCCCGACTAGCGGGAGCAATGAGCAGTTCTTC
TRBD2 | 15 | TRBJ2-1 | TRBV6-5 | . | CASSYSGLAGARQFF | TGTGCCAGCAGTTACTCAGGACTAGCGGGAGCTCGGCAGTTCTTC
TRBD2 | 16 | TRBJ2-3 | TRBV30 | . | CAWSYNSGSPSDTQYF | TGTGCCTGGAGTTATAATAGCGGGAGTCCTTCAGATACGCAGTATTTT
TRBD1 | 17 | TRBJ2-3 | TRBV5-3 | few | CARSSTGTATSTDTQYF | TGTGCCAGAAGCTCTACCGGGACAGCAACTAGCACAGATACGCAGTATTTT
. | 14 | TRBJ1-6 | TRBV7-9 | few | CASSFRGDNSPLHF | TGTGCCAGCAGCTTTCGGGGTGATAATTCACCCCTCCACTTT
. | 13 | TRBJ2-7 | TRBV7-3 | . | CASSDGQSYEQYF | TGTGCCAGCAGTGACGGACAGTCCTACGAGCAGTACTTC
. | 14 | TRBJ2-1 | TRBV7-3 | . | CASSAGTIHNEQFF | TGTGCCAGCTCCGCCGGGACAATCCACAATGAGCAGTTCTTC
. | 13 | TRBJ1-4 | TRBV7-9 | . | CASRQHLNEKLFF | TGTGCCAGCAGGCAACACCTTAATGAAAAACTGTTTTTT
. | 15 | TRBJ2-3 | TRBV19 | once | CASSHQGLSGDTQYF | TGTGCCAGTAGTCACCAGGGACTTAGTGGGGATACGCAGTATTTT
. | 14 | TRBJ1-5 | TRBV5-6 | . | CASSFQGLDQPQHF | TGTGCCAGCAGCTTTCAGGGGTTGGATCAGCCCCAGCATTTT
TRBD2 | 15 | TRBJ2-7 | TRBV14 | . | CASSQLAAGLYEQYF | TGTGCCAGCAGCCAGCTAGCTGCGGGACTATACGAGCAGTACTTC
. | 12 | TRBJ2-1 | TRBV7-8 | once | CASSVTPNEQFF | TGTGCCAGCAGCGTCACTCCCAATGAGCAGTTCTTC